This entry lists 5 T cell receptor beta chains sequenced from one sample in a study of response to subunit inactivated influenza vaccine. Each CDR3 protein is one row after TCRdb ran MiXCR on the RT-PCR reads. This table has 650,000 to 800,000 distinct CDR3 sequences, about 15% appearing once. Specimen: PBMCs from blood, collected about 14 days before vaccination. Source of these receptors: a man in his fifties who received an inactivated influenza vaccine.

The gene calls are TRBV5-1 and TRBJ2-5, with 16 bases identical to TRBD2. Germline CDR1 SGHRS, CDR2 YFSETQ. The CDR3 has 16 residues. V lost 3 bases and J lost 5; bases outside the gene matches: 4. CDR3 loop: CASSSGTSGRVETQYF. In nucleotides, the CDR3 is TGCGCCAGCAGCTCCGGGACTAGCGGGAGGGTGGAGACCCAGTACTTC.

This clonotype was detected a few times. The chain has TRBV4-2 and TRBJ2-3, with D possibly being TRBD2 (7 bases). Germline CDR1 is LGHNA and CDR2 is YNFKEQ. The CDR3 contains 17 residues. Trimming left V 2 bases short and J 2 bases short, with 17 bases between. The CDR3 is CASSQSVSAGATDTQYF. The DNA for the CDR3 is TGTGCCAGCAGCCAATCAGTCAGTGCGGGGGCCACAGATACGCAGTATTTT.

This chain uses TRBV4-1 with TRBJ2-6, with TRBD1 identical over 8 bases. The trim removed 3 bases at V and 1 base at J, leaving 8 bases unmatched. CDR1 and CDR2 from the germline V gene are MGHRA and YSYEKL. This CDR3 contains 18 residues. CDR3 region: CASSHYYRGRSGANVLTF. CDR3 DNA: TGCGCCAGCAGCCACTATTACAGGGGGAGGTCTGGGGCCAACGTCCTGACTTTC.

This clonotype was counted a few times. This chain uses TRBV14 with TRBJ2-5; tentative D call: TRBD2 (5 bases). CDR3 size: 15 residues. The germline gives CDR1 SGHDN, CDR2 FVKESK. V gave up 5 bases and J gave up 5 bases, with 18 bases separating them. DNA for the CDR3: TGTGCCAGCAGCTTCCGGACTGTCGTGAAGGAGACCCAGTACTTC. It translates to CASSFRTVVKETQYF.

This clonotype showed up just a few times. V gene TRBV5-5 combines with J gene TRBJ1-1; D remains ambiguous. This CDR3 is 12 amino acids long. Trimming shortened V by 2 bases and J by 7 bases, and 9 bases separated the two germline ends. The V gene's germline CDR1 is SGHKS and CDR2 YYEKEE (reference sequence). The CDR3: CASSFSDGEAFF. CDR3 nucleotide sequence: TGTGCCAGCAGCTTTTCTGACGGTGAAGCTTTCTTT. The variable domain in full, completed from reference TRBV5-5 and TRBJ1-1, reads DAGVTQSPTHLIKTRGQQVTLRCSPISGHKSVSWYQQVLGQGPQFIFQYYEKEERGRGNFPDRFSARQFPNYSSELNVNALLLGDSALYLCASSFSDGEAFFGQGTRLTVV.